This T cell receptor (beta chain) was captured in a study of response to subunit inactivated influenza vaccine. The study's findings and limits: It was suggested by the authors that few new T cells are recruited by each seasonal influenza vaccination.

TCRdb re-analysed the RT-PCR reads in MiXCR, keeping a single row per CDR3 protein. The repertoire has about 500,000 distinct CDR3 sequences, 16% of them found once; the top ten carry approximately 3%. This clonotype has just one count. Its specificity is not known. Per the germline V gene, CDR1 is DFQATT and CDR2 is SNEGSKA (reference sequence). Unmatched junction bases numbered 11, after V lost 2 bases and J lost 4 bases. The length of the CDR3 is 17 residues. The TCR originated in a man aged 50-75 years who received an inactivated influenza vaccine. The chain recombines TRBV20-1 with TRBJ2-3, with 11 bases identical to TRBD2. The specimen was CD4+ T cells sorted from PBMCs, collected less than 30 months after vaccination. CDR3 sequence reads: CSARLFSGRAVADTQYF. The CDR3 DNA sequence: TGCAGTGCTAGACTTTTTAGCGGGAGGGCCGTTGCAGATACGCAGTATTTT.